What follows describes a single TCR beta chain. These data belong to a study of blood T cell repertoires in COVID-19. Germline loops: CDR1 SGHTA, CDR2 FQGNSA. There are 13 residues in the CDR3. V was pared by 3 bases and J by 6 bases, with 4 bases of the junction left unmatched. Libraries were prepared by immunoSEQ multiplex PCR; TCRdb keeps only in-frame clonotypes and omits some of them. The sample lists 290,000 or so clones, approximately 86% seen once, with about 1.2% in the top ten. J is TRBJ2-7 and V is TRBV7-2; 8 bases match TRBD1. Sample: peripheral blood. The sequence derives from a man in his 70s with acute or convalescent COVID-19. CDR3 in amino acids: CASSFGQGVEQYF. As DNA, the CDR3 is TGTGCCAGCAGCTTCGGACAGGGAGTCGAGCAGTACTTC.